Presented here are 23 T cell receptor beta chains from one specimen sequenced in a study of cytomegalovirus exposure and HLA in healthy donors. Here immunoSEQ multiplex PCR was the method, and the copy in TCRdb shows in-frame clones only, minus some. The sample lists approximately 260,000 clones, roughly 86% occurring once. The sequencing sample was made of PBMCs. The source of these receptors is a woman in her twenties or thirties in good health and CMV-seropositive.

The chain combines TRBV27 with TRBJ2-5; 7 bases line up with TRBD2. CDR3 size: 15 residues. Germline V gives CDR1 MNHEY, CDR2 SMNVEV (reference sequence). The V gene end was trimmed by 2 bases and the J gene end by 1 base; junction bases not matched to a gene: 4. The CDR3 reads CASSLGGGPQETQYF. CDR3 nucleotide sequence: TGTGCCAGCAGTTTAGGGGGAGGGCCCCAAGAGACCCAGTACTTC.

The chain is built from TRBV6-1 and TRBJ1-2; D gene uncertain. The CDR3 is made up of 14 amino acids. Trimming cost V 7 bases and J 0 bases, with 12 bases left between them. The germline V gene encodes CDR1 MNHNS and CDR2 SASEGT. The CDR3 protein is CASNTIGANYGYTF. CDR3 bases: TGTGCCAGCAATACCATCGGAGCTAACTATGGCTACACCTTC.

V and J are TRBV2 and TRBJ2-2; the match to TRBD2 covers 8 bases. Losses at the gene ends were 4 bases for V and 5 bases for J; bases not matched to a gene: 6. The CDR3 is made up of 15 amino acids. Germline CDR1 SNHLY, CDR2 FYNNEI. In DNA form, the CDR3 reads TGTGCCAGCAGTGCTAGCGGGTCGAGGACCGGGGAGCTGTTTTTT. This gives the protein CASSASGSRTGELFF.

This sequence joins TRBV5-6 and TRBJ2-5, with TRBD1 identical over 8 bases. CDR1 and CDR2 (germline): SGHDT, YYEEEE. The V segment lost 5 bases and the J segment 6 bases; nucleotides outside the gene matches: 15. This CDR3 has 16 residues. The DNA of the CDR3 is TGTGCCAGCAGTTCATTAGGGCAGGGGGCGCGTCAGACCCAGTACTTC. This sequence encodes CASSSLGQGARQTQYF. The entire variable domain, with the rest obtained from reference TRBV5-6 and TRBJ2-5, is as follows: DAGVTQSPTHLIKTRGQQVTLRCSPKSGHDTVSWYQQALGQGPQFIFQYYEEEERQRGNFPDRFSGHQFPNYSSELNVNALLLGDSALYLCASSSLGQGARQTQYFGPGTRLLVL.

The chain is built from TRBV28 and TRBJ2-1, with 9 bases fitting TRBD2. Per germline, CDR1 MDHEN and CDR2 SYDVKM. The J segment lost 1 base and the V segment lost 6 bases, leaving 1 base of the junction unmatched. The CDR3 covers 14 residues. CDR3 sequence (DNA): TGTGCCAGCAGGCTAGCGGGGTCCTACAATGAGCAGTTCTTC. Translating gives CASRLAGSYNEQFF.

The rearrangement uses TRBV5-1 and TRBJ2-7; 9 bases fit TRBD1. The germline CDR1 and CDR2 sequences are SGHRS and YFSETQ. J lost 2 bases, V lost 2 bases, and 2 bases had no gene match. The CDR3 contains 14 residues. CDR3 loop: CASSFGTGTYEQYF. As DNA, the CDR3 is TGCGCCAGCAGCTTTGGGACAGGGACCTACGAGCAGTACTTC. Supplemented by reference TRBV5-1 and TRBJ2-7, the full variable domain reads KAGVTQTPRYLIKTRGQQVTLSCSPISGHRSVSWYQQTPGQGLQFLFEYFSETQRNKGNFPGRFSGRQFSNSRSEMNVSTLELGDSALYLCASSFGTGTYEQYFGPGTRLTVT.

V and J are TRBV6-5 and TRBJ1-2; D uncertain. V was cut by 2 bases and J by 0 bases, with 10 bases left in between. Germline loops: CDR1 MNHEY, CDR2 SVGAGI. The CDR3 length is 15 residues. The CDR3 nucleotides read TGTGCCAGCAGTTACACGGGTCTCGCTAACTATGGCTACACCTTC. Its translation is CASSYTGLANYGYTF.

The chain employs TRBV9 and TRBJ2-1, with a weak D call TRBD2 (5 bases). The CDR3 consists of 13 residues. Germline CDR1 reads SGDLS; CDR2 reads YYNGEE. V was pared by 4 bases and J by 15 bases, with 20 bases between. The CDR3 DNA reads TGTGCCAGCAGCCCGGGGAGCCTGAGGCCCCCGTTCTTC. Its translation is CASSPGSLRPPFF.

This clone was recorded only once. The J gene is TRBJ2-2, the V gene TRBV11-2; no firm D call. V was pared by 1 base and J by 2 bases, with 14 bases between. CDR1 SGHAT and CDR2 FQNNGV come from the germline V gene. This CDR3 is 17 amino acids long. The CDR3 DNA reads as TGTGCCAGCAGCTTAGTTGGCAGTGTCGCTAACACCGGGGAGCTGTTTTTT. Translated, it gives CASSLVGSVANTGELFF.

The chain is built from TRBV5-1 and TRBJ2-2; possible D gene TRBD1, 7 bases. Germline V gene sequence: CDR1 SGHRS, CDR2 YFSETQ. V was trimmed by 5 bases and J by 3 bases, leaving 17 bases between them. This CDR3 has 16 residues. The CDR3 loop is CASREEGAEYTGELFF. In DNA, the CDR3 is TGCGCCAGCAGGGAGGAGGGGGCAGAATACACCGGGGAGCTGTTTTTT.

The rearrangement joins TRBV28 to TRBJ2-7; D is undetermined. Per germline, CDR1 MDHEN and CDR2 SYDVKM. V was shortened by 2 bases and J by 0 bases, with 14 bases between the two germline ends. The CDR3 contains 16 residues. The CDR3 coding sequence is TGTGCCAGCAGTTTAGTGCGGTCTGTAGGCTCCTACGAGCAGTACTTC. Amino acid sequence: CASSLVRSVGSYEQYF.

The rearrangement links TRBV2 to TRBJ2-2; TRBD2 aligns across 7 bases. Germline loops: CDR1 SNHLY, CDR2 FYNNEI. V shed 10 bases and J 1 base; nucleotides not matched to a gene: 6. This CDR3 is 14 amino acids long. In nucleotides, the CDR3 is TGTGCCACCTCCGGGACTAAGAACACCGGGGAGCTGTTTTTT. Protein: CATSGTKNTGELFF. Based on the CDR3 plus reference TRBV2 and TRBJ2-2, the full variable domain is EPEVTQTPSHQVTQMGQEVILRCVPISNHLYFYWYRQILGQKVEFLVSFYNNEISEKSEIFDDQFSVERPDGSNFTLKIRSTKLEDSAMYFCATSGTKNTGELFFGEGSRLTVL.

The chain carries TRBV28 and TRBJ2-7, with TRBD2 matching 9 bases. V was clipped by 5 bases and J by 2 bases; unmatched bases: 13. This CDR3 spans 17 amino acids. Per germline, CDR1 MDHEN and CDR2 SYDVKM. CDR3 nucleotide sequence: TGTGCCAGCAGTCCTCTCAACGGACTAGCGAGAACCTACGAGCAGTACTTC. Protein sequence: CASSPLNGLARTYEQYF.

The chain couples TRBV29-1 to TRBJ2-7; 10 bases map to TRBD1. J lost 7 bases, V lost 2 bases, and 8 bases had no gene match. The germline CDR1 and CDR2 sequences are SQVTM and ANQGSEA. The CDR3 loop spans 14 amino acids. The CDR3 DNA sequence: TGCAGCGTTGAATGGCGACAGGGGGCGGGGGAGCAGTACTTC. Residues: CSVEWRQGAGEQYF.

The J gene is TRBJ1-5, the V gene TRBV28, with a weak D call TRBD1 (6 bases). Germline CDR1 reads MDHEN; CDR2 reads SYDVKM. This CDR3 is built from 17 residues. Between the trimmed V and J ends, which lost 7 bases and 4 bases, there was a span of 23 bases. This chain's CDR3 is CASIRRPQGYNNQPQHF. As DNA, the CDR3 is TGTGCCAGCATACGCCGACCACAGGGATATAATAATCAGCCCCAGCATTTT.

The chain couples TRBV19 to TRBJ1-5; 11 bases align to TRBD1. Germline loops: CDR1 LNHDA, CDR2 SQIVND (reference sequence). The V gene end was trimmed by 4 bases and the J gene end by 6 bases; junction bases not matched to a gene: 11. The CDR3 runs to 17 residues. The CDR3 reads CASSSGQGANLGQPQHF. The CDR3, as DNA: TGTGCCAGTAGTAGTGGACAGGGGGCGAATTTAGGTCAGCCCCAGCATTTT.

This chain connects TRBV10-3 to TRBJ1-2; 7 positions agree with TRBD1. CDR3 length: 17 residues. The V segment lost 5 bases and the J segment 3 bases; nucleotides outside the gene matches: 15. CDR1 ENHRY and CDR2 SYGVKD come from the germline V gene. DNA of the CDR3: TGTGCCATCAGTCGTAATACCCCGGGACAGAAGGACTATGGCTACACCTTC. Its translation: CAISRNTPGQKDYGYTF.

CDR3 sequence reads: CASSHRDNYNEQFF. CDR3 bases: TGTGCCAGCTCACACCGGGACAACTACAATGAGCAGTTCTTC. The chain carries TRBV18 and TRBJ2-1; D is possibly TRBD1 (6 bases). Germline CDR1 and CDR2: KGHSH and LQKENI. The CDR3 is made up of 14 amino acids. V dropped 4 bases and J dropped 3 bases, with 10 bases sitting between them.

The chain is built from TRBV25-1 and TRBJ1-2; no reliable D call. The CDR3 covers 15 residues. V lost 1 base to trimming and J lost 2 bases, with 11 bases between them. Germline V gene sequence: CDR1 MGHDK, CDR2 SYGVNS. CDR3: CASSESKPVNYGYTF. The CDR3 DNA follows: TGTGCCAGCAGTGAATCTAAACCTGTAAACTATGGCTACACCTTC.

The chain combines TRBV28 with TRBJ2-7, with D hard to call. The CDR3 is made up of 14 amino acids. Trimming shortened V by 5 bases and J by 1 base, and 12 bases separated the two germline ends. Germline CDR1 reads MDHEN; CDR2 reads SYDVKM. CDR3 in amino acids: CASSLQTFSYEQYF. CDR3 nucleotides: TGTGCCAGCAGTCTACAGACCTTTTCCTACGAGCAGTACTTC.

The genes are TRBV29-1 and TRBJ2-5, with 7 bases fitting TRBD1. The germline V gene encodes CDR1 SQVTM and CDR2 ANQGSEA. V shed 4 bases, J shed 1 base, and the junction held 6 bases outside the gene matches. The CDR3 runs to 14 residues. The CDR3 DNA reads as TGCAGCGTTGGTGTGGGGACAGTCCAAGAGACCCAGTACTTC. Amino acids: CSVGVGTVQETQYF.

The gene calls are TRBV5-1 and TRBJ1-4, with TRBD1 matching 7 bases. V lost 4 bases to trimming and J lost 5 bases; unmatched junction nucleotides: 5. The CDR3 runs 14 residues. Germline CDR1 and CDR2: SGHRS and YFSETQ. The CDR3 spells CASSTGQRNEKLFF. CDR3 DNA: TGCGCCAGCAGCACGGGACAGAGAAATGAAAAACTGTTTTTT.

The CDR3 nucleotides read TGCAGCGTTGAAGATCAGTCCAGGGAAACCCCCTCCTACGAGCAGTACTTC. It is translated as CSVEDQSRETPSYEQYF. The chain uses TRBV29-1 and TRBJ2-7; D possibly corresponds to TRBD1 (5 bases). The germline CDR1 and CDR2 sequences are SQVTM and ANQGSEA. This CDR3 spans 17 amino acids. The V gene lost 0 bases and the J gene lost 0 bases, with 18 bases spanning the gap.